This entry lists 13 T cell receptor beta chains sequenced from one sample in a study of identical twins. TCRdb re-analysed the 5' RACE reads in MiXCR, keeping a single row per CDR3 protein. The table records some 900,000 distinct CDR3 sequences, about 12% of them present only once. The sample also formed part of further work on yellow fever vaccine responses in identical twins.

The source material was PBMCs. Every receptor here comes from a woman under 30 in good health.

The chain has TRBV24-1 and TRBJ2-3; 7 nucleotides agree with TRBD1. Germline V CDR1 and CDR2: KGHDR, SFDVKD. V shed 0 bases, J shed 6 bases, and the junction held 8 bases outside the gene matches. The length of the CDR3 is 16 residues. CDR3 loop: CATSDLRDSPIDTQYF. The CDR3 DNA sequence: TGTGCCACCAGTGATTTGAGGGACAGTCCTATCGATACGCAGTATTTT.

This clonotype was seen a handful of times. The genes are TRBV20-1 and TRBJ1-6; no clear D gene. The CDR3 runs 13 residues. CDR1 and CDR2 (germline): DFQATT, SNEGSKA (reference sequence). With 3 bases removed from V and 6 bases from J, the gap between germline ends came to 9 bases. CDR3 loop: CSASGGVNSPLHF. The CDR3 coding sequence is TGCAGTGCTAGCGGCGGAGTTAATTCACCCCTCCACTTT.

This clonotype has at least ten counts. V and J are TRBV15 and TRBJ2-1; 7 bases map to TRBD1. The germline V gene has CDR1 LNHNV and CDR2 YYDKDF (reference sequence). The V segment lost 1 base and the J segment 6 bases; nucleotides outside the gene matches: 6. CDR3 length: 15 amino acids. The CDR3 DNA reads TGTGCCACCAGCAGAGGCCAGGGGGACCCCAATGAGCAGTTCTTC. This encodes CATSRGQGDPNEQFF.

The rearrangement uses TRBV29-1 and TRBJ2-7, with TRBD2 matching over 8 bases. CDR3 length equals 16 residues. The germline gives CDR1 SQVTM, CDR2 ANQGSEA. V trimming: 1 base; J trimming: 3 bases; junction bases outside the gene matches: 11. CDR3 region: CSVEGVSGGYRYEQYF. CDR3 nucleotide sequence: TGCAGCGTTGAAGGGGTGTCGGGAGGGTACCGCTACGAGCAGTACTTC.

This clonotype was seen a few times. V and J are TRBV4-1 and TRBJ2-5; TRBD2 might be the D (5 bases). Looked up from germline, CDR1 is MGHRA and CDR2 is YSYEKL. V lost 4 bases to trimming and J lost 0 bases, with 18 bases between them. This CDR3 is built from 17 residues. CDR3 nucleotides: TGCGCCAGCAGCCCCACCCCGCCGGGGTCCTACCAAGAGACCCAGTACTTC. It yields the protein CASSPTPPGSYQETQYF.

This clonotype was counted ten times or more. The chain employs TRBV20-1 and TRBJ2-3; TRBD1 matches at 9 bases. There are 20 residues in the CDR3. Germline CDR1 and CDR2: DFQATT and SNEGSKA (reference sequence). Losses at the gene ends were 0 bases for V and 1 base for J; bases not matched to a gene: 17. The CDR3 bases are TGCAGTGCTAGAGATTGGCCGGGACAGGGCGGACTAGTCGGCACAGATACGCAGTATTTT. Encoded protein: CSARDWPGQGGLVGTDTQYF.

This clonotype was observed a few times. The genes are TRBV20-1 and TRBJ2-7; TRBD2 agrees at 10 bases. With 2 bases clipped from V and 3 bases from J, the junction kept 1 base outside the gene matches. Per the germline V gene, CDR1 is DFQATT and CDR2 is SNEGSKA (reference sequence). The CDR3 runs to 13 residues. The CDR3, as DNA: TGCAGTGCTAGACTAGCGGGAGACTACGAGCAGTACTTC. It specifies CSARLAGDYEQYF.

This chain connects TRBV7-8 to TRBJ1-5, with D possibly being TRBD1 (5 bases). This CDR3 is 15 amino acids long. V was shortened by 4 bases and J by 2 bases, with 12 bases between the two germline ends. In germline, CDR1 is SGHVS, CDR2 FQNEAQ. The CDR3 DNA reads TGTGCCAGCAGCTCCCCGCCGGGGGGCAATCAGCCCCAGCATTTT. Translating gives CASSSPPGGNQPQHF.

This clonotype was seen ten or more times. For the CDR3, the DNA is TGTGCCAGCCCCGTTGGGTCGTACAATGAGCAGTTCTTC. Its translation: CASPVGSYNEQFF. The chain recombines TRBV2 with TRBJ2-1; D is unresolved. The CDR3 runs to 13 residues. V lost 8 bases, J lost 4 bases, and 12 bases lay in between. Germline V lookup: CDR1 SNHLY, CDR2 FYNNEI.

V and J are TRBV6-2 or TRBV6-3 and TRBJ2-5; 14 bases match TRBD2. The V segment lost 0 bases and the J segment 2 bases; nucleotides outside the gene matches: 14. Germline CDR1 and CDR2: MNHEY and SVGEGT. There are 21 residues in the CDR3. The CDR3 is CASSYSGIPGLAGVKQETQYF. The CDR3 DNA sequence: TGTGCCAGCAGTTACTCGGGGATACCGGGACTAGCGGGAGTAAAACAAGAGACCCAGTACTTC.

This chain links TRBV2 with TRBJ2-6; D gene uncertain. Trimming removed 4 bases at V and 0 bases at J, with 7 bases between. Germline V gives CDR1 SNHLY, CDR2 FYNNEI. This CDR3 spans 15 amino acids. CDR3 loop: CASSVSASGANVLTF. The CDR3 region has the DNA TGTGCCAGCAGTGTATCGGCCTCTGGGGCCAACGTCCTGACTTTC.

This sequence joins TRBV18 and TRBJ2-1; 7 bases align to TRBD2. Germline V gene lookup returns CDR1 KGHSH and CDR2 LQKENI. V dropped 0 bases and J dropped 6; count of bases not matched to a gene: 5. The CDR3 runs 15 residues. The CDR3 sequence is CASSPPGGRGNEQFF. CDR3 coding DNA: TGTGCCAGCTCACCACCGGGGGGGAGAGGCAATGAGCAGTTCTTC.

The sample holds a few counts of this clonotype. V and J are TRBV7-3 and TRBJ2-1, with D possibly matching TRBD2 (5 bases). Trimming took off 5 bases at V and 3 bases at J, with 14 bases between the two ends. Germline values: CDR1 SGHTA, CDR2 FQGTGA. The CDR3 length is 15 residues. The chain's CDR3 is CASSRDYQNYNEQFF. The CDR3 nucleotides read TGTGCCAGCAGCCGAGACTACCAGAACTACAATGAGCAGTTCTTC.